The clone carrying this TCR beta chain was observed a single time. Its antigen is not identified. This entry is derived from a study of T cells after posttransplantation cyclophosphamide. On the day of bone marrow donation, the related graft donor provided peripheral blood. The method was immunoSEQ multiplex PCR; TCRdb's version includes in-frame clones alone and lacks a portion of them. Seen here are tens of thousands of clones, about 90% observed once, and the top ten hold less than 3.5%. Study conclusions and caveats: Skin or GI-infiltrating T cells shared few TRB sequences with blood.

The germline gives CDR1 LNHDA, CDR2 SQIVND (reference sequence). The CDR3 is 14 residues long. V lost 5 bases to trimming and J lost 3 bases; unmatched junction nucleotides: 6. The clonotype originates from a woman in her forties or fifties in good health and a related stem cell transplant donor. The specimen was PBMCs. The V gene is TRBV19, the J gene TRBJ2-7, with 8 bases identical to TRBD1. CDR3 in amino acids: CASSRTGQGYEQYF. In DNA, the CDR3 is TGTGCCAGTAGTCGGACAGGGCAAGGCTACGAGCAGTACTTC.